This T cell receptor beta chain was sequenced in a study of blood T cell repertoires in COVID-19 (dated by TCRdb to between 2020 and 2021). Context from the whole study: The collaborator samples originated in the United States, Italy and Spain and spanned the acute and convalescent phases of COVID-19. The material from the prospective study consisted of cDNA or gDNA derived from T cells, B-cell-depleted T cells, or PBMCs. The dataset comprised deeply sampled blood TCRbeta repertoires from subjects exposed to, actively infected with, or recovered from COVID-19. The repertoires were made available in a free public database intended to serve as a resource for research on the immune response to SARS-CoV-2. Samples came from the ongoing ImmuneRACE study (first 160 participants) plus 1,254 subjects from 6 global collaborators. Nearly every sample came with metadata listing a de-identified subject ID, COVID-19 status, age in years and sex. Where available, HLA class I and class II types were obtained from metadata supplied by the sample provider rather than from assay-based typing. Broader findings and caveats from the paper: The quantity of clinical and demographic metadata differed by source and by participant and was supplied without curation.

Each collaborating institution followed its own protocols to collect whole blood in K2EDTA tubes. For TCRbeta analysis, collaborator samples were shipped as frozen whole blood, as isolated PBMCs, or as DNA extracted from either sample type. Regarding this clone: This receptor's antigen is unknown. Per-base quality was not reported, and no clone a single base away is much larger than it.

Here V drops 3 bases and J drops 6 bases, and the junction holds 5 bases not matched to any gene. The CDR3 starts with the cysteine, ends with the phenylalanine, and has 15 residues. Only the CDR3 portion is preserved as DNA: 45 bases, with reading frame beginning at the first base. Via the germline V gene, CDR1 is SGDLS and CDR2 YYNGEE. The immunoSEQ Assay, a bias-controlled multiplex PCR, was used to amplify TCRbeta CDR3 regions from genomic DNA. The original pipeline was this. The number of nucleated cells in each sample was estimated from the amplification of reference gene primers within the assay. To quantify the absolute abundance of each unique TCRbeta CDR3 rearrangement, sequence reads were collapsed and filtered. For each sample, productive Simpson clonality was calculated as the square root of Simpson's diversity index over productive rearrangements. In its TCRdb copy, this immuneACCESS table keeps in-frame sequences only and misses some clones. Where compared with another copy, unresolved V genes explain less than half of these, and the others have no known cause. V and J calls and clone size are those listed in that table; D and trimming were worked out from the DNA. Across this sample there are about 190,000 clones, with approximately 90% seen only once. Approximately 4% of the sample comes from the top ten.

Material for sequencing was peripheral blood. The sequence was collected from a human donor in a cohort sampled during active COVID-19. This chain joins TRBV9 to TRBJ2-7; 14 of the junction bases match TRBD2. The CDR3 loop reads CASSGGLAGEVEQYF. At the DNA level, the sequence is TGTGCCAGCAGCGGGGGACTAGCGGGAGAGGTCGAGCAGTACTTC. Full variable domain (CDR3 extended with the reference TRBV9 and TRBJ2-7 proteins): DSGVTQTPKHLITATGQRVTLRCSPRSGDLSVYWYQQSLDQGLQFLIQYYNGEERAKGNILERFSAQQFPDLHSELNLSSLELGDSALYFCASSGGLAGEVEQYFGPGTRLTVT.